This record looks at one TCR beta chain sequence and its context. The specificity of this receptor is unknown. Base qualities are missing; no much larger clone stands one base away. For CDR1 and CDR2, the germline V gene lists MNHEY and SVGAGI. Germline trimming amounts to 6 bases on V and 4 bases on J, with 5 as the count of junction bases outside the gene matches. The CDR3 measures 13 amino acids from cysteine to phenylalanine. The kept DNA is CDR3 alone, 39 bases in frame from the first base. For TCR Vbeta sequencing, memory CD4+ T cells were sorted ex vivo from the peripheral blood of both healthy controls and narcolepsy patients. This sample was taken from a study of T cells in narcolepsy (dated by TCRdb to the late 2010s). At the level of the whole study: Patients with narcolepsy type 1 or type 2 (NT1, NT2) and healthy control donors were enrolled in the study. To look for autoreactive T cells in narcolepsy patients that target self-antigens of hypocretin neurons (hypocretin, TRIB2), the study used TCR Vbeta sequencing to follow clonotypes in blood and CSF. The study at large found these results: In plots comparing CSF and blood CD4+ T cell clonotypes from the same patient, HCRT-specific and TRIB2-specific autoreactive clonotypes were highlighted. Patients and controls had similar numbers of sequenced blood memory CD4+ clonotypes, with averages of about 39,494 in patients and roughly 36,000 in controls. Some blood memory CD4+ repertoires from patients and controls contained no sequences matching autoreactive T cell clones. Autoreactive clonotypes were reported to be detected serially in the blood of the same patients and of different patients, but not in the blood of healthy controls.

The library was produced with the immunoSEQ multiplex PCR assay. TCRdb re-hosts the immuneACCESS table, in-frame sequences only. Its copies lack some clones; in the studies checked, an unresolved V gene accounts for under half of them, and the cause for the rest is not known. Recorded for this sample are some 29,000 clones; around 87% of them occurred a single time. The ten top clones hold approximately 0.9% of the sample. The chain links TRBV6-5 with TRBJ1-2, and 7 junction bases match TRBD1. The sample comprised memory (CD45RA-) CD4+ T cells from blood. The intended sense of this specimen's cell subset or site label: memory T cells sorted ex vivo from peripheral blood. The receptor comes from a human donor in good health. The CDR3 in this case is CASSGTASYGYTF. The DNA reads as follows: TGTGCCAGCAGCGGGACAGCCTCCTATGGCTACACCTTC.